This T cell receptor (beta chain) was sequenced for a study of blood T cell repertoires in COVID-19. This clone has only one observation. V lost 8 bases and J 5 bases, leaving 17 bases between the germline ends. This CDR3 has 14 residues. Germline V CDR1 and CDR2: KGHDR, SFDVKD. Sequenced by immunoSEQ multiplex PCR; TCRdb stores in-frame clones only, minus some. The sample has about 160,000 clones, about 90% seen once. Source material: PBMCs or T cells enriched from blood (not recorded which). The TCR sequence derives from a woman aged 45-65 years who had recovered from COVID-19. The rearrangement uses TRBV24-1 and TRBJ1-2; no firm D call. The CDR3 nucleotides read TGTGCCACCAATAGCGGAGGAGGCCGTTATGGCTACACCTTC. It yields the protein CATNSGGGRYGYTF.